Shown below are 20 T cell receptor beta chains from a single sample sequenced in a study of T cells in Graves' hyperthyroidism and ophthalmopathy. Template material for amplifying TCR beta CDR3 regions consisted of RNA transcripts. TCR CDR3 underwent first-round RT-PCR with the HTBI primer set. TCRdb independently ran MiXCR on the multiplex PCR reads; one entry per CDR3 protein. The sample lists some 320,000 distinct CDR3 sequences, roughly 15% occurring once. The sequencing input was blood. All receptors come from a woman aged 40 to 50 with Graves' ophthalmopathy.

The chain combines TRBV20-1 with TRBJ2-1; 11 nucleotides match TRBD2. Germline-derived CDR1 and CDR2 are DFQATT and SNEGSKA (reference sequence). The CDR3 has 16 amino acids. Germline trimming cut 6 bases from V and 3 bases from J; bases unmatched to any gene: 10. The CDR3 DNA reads TGCAGTGCCAGACCGGGACTAGCGGTGTTCTACAATGAGCAGTTCTTC. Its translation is CSARPGLAVFYNEQFF.

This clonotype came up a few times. CDR3 sequence (DNA): TGTGCCAGCAGTTGGGGGTGGGAGCAGTTCTTC. Amino acid sequence: CASSWGWEQFF. V gene TRBV12-3 or TRBV12-4 combines with J gene TRBJ2-1; D is tentatively TRBD1 or TRBD2 (5 bases each). V was clipped by 4 bases and J by 10 bases, with 8 bases between them. The CDR3 has 11 residues.

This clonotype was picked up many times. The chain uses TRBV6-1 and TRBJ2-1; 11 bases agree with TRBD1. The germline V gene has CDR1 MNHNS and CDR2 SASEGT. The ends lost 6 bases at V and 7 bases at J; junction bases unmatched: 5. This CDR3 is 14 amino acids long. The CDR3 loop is CASSRTGGGNEQFF. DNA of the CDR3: TGTGCCAGCAGCAGGACAGGGGGCGGGAATGAGCAGTTCTTC.

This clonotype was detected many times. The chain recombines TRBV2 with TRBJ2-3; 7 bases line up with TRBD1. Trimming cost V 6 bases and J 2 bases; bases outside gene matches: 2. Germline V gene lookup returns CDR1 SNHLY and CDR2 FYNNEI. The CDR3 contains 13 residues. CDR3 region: CASRTGYTDTQYF. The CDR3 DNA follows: TGTGCCAGCAGGACAGGGTACACAGATACGCAGTATTTT. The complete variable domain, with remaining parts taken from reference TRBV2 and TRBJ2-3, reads EPEVTQTPSHQVTQMGQEVILRCVPISNHLYFYWYRQILGQKVEFLVSFYNNEISEKSEIFDDQFSVERPDGSNFTLKIRSTKLEDSAMYFCASRTGYTDTQYFGPGTRLTVL.

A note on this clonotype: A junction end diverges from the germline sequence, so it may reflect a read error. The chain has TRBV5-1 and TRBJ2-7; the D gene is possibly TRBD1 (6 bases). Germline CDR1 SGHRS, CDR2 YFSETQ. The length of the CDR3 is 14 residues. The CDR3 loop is CTSSLGQGSYEQYF. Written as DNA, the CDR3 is TGCACCAGCAGCTTGGGTCAGGGGTCCTACGAGCAGTACTTC.

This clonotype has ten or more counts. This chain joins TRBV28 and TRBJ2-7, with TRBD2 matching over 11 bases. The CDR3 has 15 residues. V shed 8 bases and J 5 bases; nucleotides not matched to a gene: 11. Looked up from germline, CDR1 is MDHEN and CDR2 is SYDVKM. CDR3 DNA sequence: TGTGCCAGCGCCTCCCCACTAGCGGGAGCCAACGAGCAGTACTTC. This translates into CASASPLAGANEQYF.

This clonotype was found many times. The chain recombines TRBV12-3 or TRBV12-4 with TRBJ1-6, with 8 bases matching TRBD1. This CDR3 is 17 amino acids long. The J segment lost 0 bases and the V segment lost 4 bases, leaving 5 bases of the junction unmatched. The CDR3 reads CASSSTGASSYNSPLHF. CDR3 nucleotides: TGTGCCAGCAGTTCGACAGGGGCGAGCTCCTATAATTCACCCCTCCACTTT.

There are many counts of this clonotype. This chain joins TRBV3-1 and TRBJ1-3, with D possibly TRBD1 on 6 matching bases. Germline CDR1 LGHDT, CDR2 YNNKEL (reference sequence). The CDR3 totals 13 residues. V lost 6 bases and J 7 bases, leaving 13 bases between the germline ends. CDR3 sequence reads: CASRLRGGNTIYF. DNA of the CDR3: TGTGCCAGCAGACTACGAGGGGGTAACACCATATATTTT.

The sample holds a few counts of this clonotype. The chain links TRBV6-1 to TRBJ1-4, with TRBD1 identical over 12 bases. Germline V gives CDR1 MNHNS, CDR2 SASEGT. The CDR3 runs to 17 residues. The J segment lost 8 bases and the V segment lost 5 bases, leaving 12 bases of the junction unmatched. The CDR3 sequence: CASSLMGQGAVGEKLFF. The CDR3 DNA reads TGTGCCAGCAGTCTTATGGGACAGGGGGCGGTTGGGGAAAAACTGTTTTTT.

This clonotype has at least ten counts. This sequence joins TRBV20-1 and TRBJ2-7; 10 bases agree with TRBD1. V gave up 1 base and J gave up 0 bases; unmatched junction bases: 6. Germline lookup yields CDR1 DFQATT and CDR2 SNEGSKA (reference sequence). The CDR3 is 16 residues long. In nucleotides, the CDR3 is TGCAGTGCTAGAGCCCCTGGACAGGGGGACTCCTACGAGCAGTACTTC. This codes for CSARAPGQGDSYEQYF.

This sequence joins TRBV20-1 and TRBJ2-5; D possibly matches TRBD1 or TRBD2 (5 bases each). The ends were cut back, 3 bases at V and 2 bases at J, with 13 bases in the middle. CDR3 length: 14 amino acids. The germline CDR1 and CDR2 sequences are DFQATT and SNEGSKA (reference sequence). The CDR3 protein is CSARRGSVQETQYF. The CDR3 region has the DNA TGCAGTGCTAGGAGGGGCAGTGTTCAAGAGACCCAGTACTTC.

CDR3 in amino acids: CASSLDPHEQFF. As DNA, the CDR3 is TGTGCCAGCAGCTTAGATCCGCATGAGCAGTTCTTC. This chain uses TRBV7-9 with TRBJ2-1; D gene ambiguous. With 1 base removed from V and 8 bases from J, the gap between germline ends came to 6 bases. In germline, CDR1 is SEHNR, CDR2 FQNEAQ (reference sequence). The CDR3 loop spans 12 amino acids.

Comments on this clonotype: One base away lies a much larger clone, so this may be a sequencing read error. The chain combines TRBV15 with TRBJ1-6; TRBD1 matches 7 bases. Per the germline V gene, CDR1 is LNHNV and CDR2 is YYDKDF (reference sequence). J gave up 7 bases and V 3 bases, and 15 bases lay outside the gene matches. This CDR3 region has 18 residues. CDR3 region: CATSSTRPETGRNSPLHF. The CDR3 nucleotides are TGTGCCACCAGCAGCACACGCCCAGAGACAGGGCGGAATTCACCCCTCCACTTT.

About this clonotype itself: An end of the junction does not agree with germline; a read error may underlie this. The CDR3 sequence: CASSLDADIEQFF. The CDR3 DNA reads TGCGCCAGCAGCTTGGACGCGGACATCGAGCAGTTCTTC. The chain employs TRBV7-9 and TRBJ2-1; tentatively, D is TRBD1 (5 bases). This CDR3 spans 13 amino acids. Germline V gene data show CDR1 as SEHNR and CDR2 as FQNEAQ (reference sequence).

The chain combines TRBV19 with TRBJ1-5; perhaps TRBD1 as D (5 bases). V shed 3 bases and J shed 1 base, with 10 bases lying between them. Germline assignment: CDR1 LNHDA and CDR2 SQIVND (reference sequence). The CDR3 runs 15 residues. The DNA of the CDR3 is TGTGCCAGTAGTATCCCCGAGGGGAGCAATCAGCCCCAGCATTTT. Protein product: CASSIPEGSNQPQHF.

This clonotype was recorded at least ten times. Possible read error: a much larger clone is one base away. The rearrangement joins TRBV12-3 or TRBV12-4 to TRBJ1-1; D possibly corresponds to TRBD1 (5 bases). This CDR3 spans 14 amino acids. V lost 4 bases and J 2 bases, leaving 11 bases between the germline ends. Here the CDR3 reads CASSSAGRNTEAFF. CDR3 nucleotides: TGTGCCAGCAGTTCGGCAGGGAGAAACACTGAAGCTTTCTTT.

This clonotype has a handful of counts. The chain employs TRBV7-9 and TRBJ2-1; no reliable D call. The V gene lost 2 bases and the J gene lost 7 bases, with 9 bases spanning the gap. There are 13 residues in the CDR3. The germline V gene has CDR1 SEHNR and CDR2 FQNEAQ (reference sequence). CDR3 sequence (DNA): TGTGCCAGCAGCTTAAGTATCGGGAATGAGCAGTTCTTC. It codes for CASSLSIGNEQFF.

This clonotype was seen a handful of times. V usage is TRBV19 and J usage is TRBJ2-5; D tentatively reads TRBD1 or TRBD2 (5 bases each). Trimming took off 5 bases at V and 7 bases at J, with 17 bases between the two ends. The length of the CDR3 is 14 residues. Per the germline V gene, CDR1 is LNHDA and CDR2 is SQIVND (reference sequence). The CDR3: CASSLGTPAGTQYF. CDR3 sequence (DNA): TGTGCCAGTAGTTTGGGGACCCCCGCGGGGACCCAGTACTTC. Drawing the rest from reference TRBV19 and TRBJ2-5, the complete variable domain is DGGITQSPKYLFRKEGQNVTLSCEQNLNHDAMYWYRQDPGQGLRLIYYSQIVNDFQKGDIAEGYSVSREKKESFPLTVTSAQKNPTAFYLCASSLGTPAGTQYFGPGTRLLVL.

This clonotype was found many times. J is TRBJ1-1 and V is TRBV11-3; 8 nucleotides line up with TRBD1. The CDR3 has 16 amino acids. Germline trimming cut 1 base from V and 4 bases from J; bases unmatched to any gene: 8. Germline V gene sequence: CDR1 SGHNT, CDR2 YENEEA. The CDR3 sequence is CASSLVPDRVATEAFF. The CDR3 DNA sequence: TGTGCCAGCAGCTTAGTGCCGGACAGGGTGGCCACTGAAGCTTTCTTT.

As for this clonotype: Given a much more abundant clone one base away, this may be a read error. The CDR3 is CASSPTDGATNGKLFF. Here the CDR3 DNA reads TGCGCCAGCAGCCCCACGGACGGTGCAACTAATGGAAAACTGTTTTTT. This chain connects TRBV5-1 to TRBJ1-4; no clear D gene. Germline CDR1 reads SGHRS; CDR2 reads YFSETQ. This CDR3 has 16 residues.